The 8 T cell receptor beta chains listed next were all sequenced from one sample in a study of T cell clonotyping in hematopoietic cell transplantation. The time point: recipient sample about 28 days before transplant, after cytoreduction. TCRdb keeps only in-frame clones here, not all; method: immunoSEQ multiplex PCR. The sample lists about 27,000 clones; 60% to 80% were seen once. The material sequenced was peripheral blood mononuclear cells, taken before stem cell transplant. Receptors were obtained from a middle-aged man with myelodysplastic syndrome. Some clones in this sample may be carry-over from other donors' samples.

The chain uses TRBV4-3 and TRBJ2-7; D is perhaps TRBD1 (6 bases). Germline-derived CDR1 and CDR2 are LGHNA and YSLEER. V lost 1 base, J lost 0 bases, and 13 bases lay in between. The CDR3 consists of 16 residues. For the CDR3, the DNA is TGCGCCAGCAGCCAAGGTGACAGGATGAGCTCCTACGAGCAGTACTTC. Protein product: CASSQGDRMSSYEQYF.

This clone was detected a few times. The CDR3 DNA follows: TGTGCCAGCAGTTCGTTAGCGGGAGCCCGGGAGACCCAGTACTTC. Protein product: CASSSLAGARETQYF. V and J are TRBV28 and TRBJ2-5; 9 bases are a match to TRBD2. The junction had 8 bases not matched to a gene; V was cut back by 4 bases and J by 5 bases. There are 15 residues in the CDR3. The germline CDR1 and CDR2 sequences are MDHEN and SYDVKM.

This chain connects TRBV20-1 to TRBJ2-5; no clear D. Between the trimmed V and J ends, which lost 8 bases and 0 bases, there was a span of 7 bases. This CDR3 contains 11 residues. Per germline, CDR1 DFQATT and CDR2 SNEGSKA (reference sequence). CDR3 DNA sequence: TGCAGTCCGGAGTACCAAGAGACCCAGTACTTC. Amino acids: CSPEYQETQYF.

This rearrangement joins TRBV4-3 to TRBJ1-2, with 8 bases identical to TRBD1. The CDR3 spans 14 residues. J gave up 4 bases and V 5 bases, and 6 bases lay outside the gene matches. The germline V gene has CDR1 LGHNA and CDR2 YSLEER. The CDR3 loop is CASSWTGLGYGYTF. The CDR3 DNA reads TGCGCCAGCAGCTGGACAGGGCTGGGCTATGGCTACACCTTC.

This chain uses TRBV5-1 with TRBJ2-7; D might be TRBD1 (5 bases). V was shortened by 0 bases and J by 3 bases, with 7 bases between the two germline ends. CDR3 length: 13 amino acids. Germline values: CDR1 SGHRS, CDR2 YFSETQ. Written as DNA, the CDR3 is TGCGCCAGCAGCTTGGGGGGCAACTACGAGCAGTACTTC. As protein: CASSLGGNYEQYF. The full variable domain, rest sourced from reference TRBV5-1 and TRBJ2-7, is KAGVTQTPRYLIKTRGQQVTLSCSPISGHRSVSWYQQTPGQGLQFLFEYFSETQRNKGNFPGRFSGRQFSNSRSEMNVSTLELGDSALYLCASSLGGNYEQYFGPGTRLTVT.

This clone was counted between two and nine times. This rearrangement joins TRBV28 to TRBJ1-2, with TRBD1 matching 7 bases. The V and J ends lost 10 bases and 0 bases, in that order; junction bases with no gene match: 5. The CDR3 consists of 13 residues. Germline CDR1 is MDHEN and CDR2 is SYDVKM. Here the CDR3 DNA reads TGTGCCACCCCCGGGACAGCTAACTATGGCTACACCTTC. Translation: CATPGTANYGYTF.

This sequence joins TRBV28 and TRBJ1-6; weak D call: TRBD1 (5 bases). This CDR3 region has 16 residues. Germline V gene data show CDR1 as MDHEN and CDR2 as SYDVKM. Trimming removed 2 bases at V and 1 base at J, with 9 bases between. CDR3 DNA: TGTGCCAGCAGTTTAATCAGGGTGTCCTATAATTCACCCCTCCACTTT. Translating gives CASSLIRVSYNSPLHF.

The rearrangement uses TRBV29-1 and TRBJ1-5, with D hard to call. The CDR3 sequence is 13 residues long. Germline values: CDR1 SQVTM, CDR2 ANQGSEA. V was cut by 6 bases and J by 3 bases, with 12 bases left in between. CDR3 bases: TGCAGCGTAAAGGACCGATACAATCAGCCCCAGCATTTT. Translating it yields CSVKDRYNQPQHF.